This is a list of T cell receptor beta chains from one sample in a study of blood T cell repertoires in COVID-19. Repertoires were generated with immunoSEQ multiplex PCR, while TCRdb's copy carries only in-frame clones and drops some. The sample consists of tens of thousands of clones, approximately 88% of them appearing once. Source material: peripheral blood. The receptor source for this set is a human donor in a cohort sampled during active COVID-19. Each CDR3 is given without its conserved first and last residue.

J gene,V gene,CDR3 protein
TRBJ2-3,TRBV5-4,ASSRIGGAGDTQY
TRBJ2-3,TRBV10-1,ASSALAGTTDTQY
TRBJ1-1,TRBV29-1,SVVRDTEAF
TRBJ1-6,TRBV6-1,ASSEGGQSSGNSPLH
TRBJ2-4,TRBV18,ASSLTGSGLSKNIQY
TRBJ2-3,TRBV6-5,ASSLRGRTDTQY
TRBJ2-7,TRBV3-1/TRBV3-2,ASSHRLAGPPYEQY
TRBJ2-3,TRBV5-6,ASSWGLAGTDTQY
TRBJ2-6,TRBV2,ASSEMRQGASGANVLT
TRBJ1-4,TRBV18,ASSPSRGATNEKLF
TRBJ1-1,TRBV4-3,ASSLSAHSVNTEAF
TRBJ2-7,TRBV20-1,SASGSSGSYEQY
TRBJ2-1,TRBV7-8,ASSLYTGTGPYNEQF
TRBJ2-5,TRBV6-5,ASMMGLGETQY
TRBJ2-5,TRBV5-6,ASSTYRGPETQY
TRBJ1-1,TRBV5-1,ASSPRENTEAF
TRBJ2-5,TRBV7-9,ASKSTGPLETQY
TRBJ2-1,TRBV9,ASSERLAGYNEQF